One and the same sample provided the 27 T cell receptor beta chains below, sequenced in a study of low-dose radiotherapy and immunotherapy resistance in tumors. The time point here: before trial treatment. The PCR that amplified TCRs ran for 20 cycles, relying on a constant-region primer and a V-primer adapter. TCRdb passed the reads through MiXCR, listing each CDR3 protein once. The sample carries about 50,000 distinct CDR3 sequences, 12% recorded once. This sample comprised PBMCs, obtained before treatment. These receptors came from a female donor with ovarian cancer.

Ten or more counts support this clonotype. The V gene is TRBV2, the J gene TRBJ2-7, with D maybe TRBD2 (5 bases). Per germline, CDR1 SNHLY and CDR2 FYNNEI. Trimming pared 8 bases from V and 1 base from J, leaving 18 bases between. This CDR3 has 15 amino acids. The CDR3 DNA sequence: TGTGCCAGCCGTTCCGACCCAGGAGGATCCTACGAGCAGTACTTC. Encoded protein: CASRSDPGGSYEQYF.

This clonotype came up many times. The V gene is TRBV6-5, the J gene TRBJ2-2, with 9 bases lining up with TRBD1. Unmatched junction bases numbered 6, after V lost 8 bases and J lost 2 bases. CDR1 and CDR2 (germline): MNHEY, SVGAGI. The CDR3 covers 15 residues. Here the CDR3 DNA reads TGTGCCAGCGGCCGGGGACAGGGAAACACCGGGGAGCTGTTTTTT. As protein: CASGRGQGNTGELFF.

In the case of this clonotype: With only one base between it and a far larger clone, this is likely a read error. V gene TRBV24-1 combines with J gene TRBJ2-7; D tentatively reads TRBD1 or TRBD2 (5 bases each). CDR3 length: 12 amino acids. Germline values: CDR1 KGHDR, CDR2 SFDVKD. V lost 4 bases to trimming and J lost 7 bases, with 10 bases between them. Written as DNA, the CDR3 is TGTGCCACCAGTGAAAAGAGGGGTGAGCAGTACTTC. It encodes CATSEKRGEQYF.

This clonotype was observed many times. This sequence joins TRBV11-2 and TRBJ1-5; the D is unclear. CDR3 length: 13 residues. Between the trimmed V and J ends, which lost 2 bases and 1 base, there was a span of 3 bases. CDR1 SGHAT and CDR2 FQNNGV come from the germline V gene. In DNA form, the CDR3 reads TGTGCCAGCAGCTTAACCAGCAATCAGCCCCAGCATTTT. This translates into CASSLTSNQPQHF.

This clonotype occurred many times. J is TRBJ1-5 and V is TRBV3-1; weak D call: TRBD1 (5 bases). The germline gives CDR1 LGHDT, CDR2 YNNKEL (reference sequence). With 1 base removed from V and 2 bases from J, the gap between germline ends came to 9 bases. The CDR3 contains 15 residues. The DNA for the CDR3 is TGTGCCAGCAGCCAAGCCGGCAGGGGCAATCAGCCCCAGCATTTT. This encodes CASSQAGRGNQPQHF.

This clonotype was recorded many times. The rearrangement joins TRBV5-1 to TRBJ2-3, with D unclear. CDR3 size: 12 residues. V was cut by 4 bases and J by 9 bases, with 12 bases left in between. CDR1 is SGHRS and CDR2 is YFSETQ in the germline V gene. For the CDR3, the DNA is TGCGCCAGCAGCCAAGACTTTAAAACGCAGTATTTT. It encodes CASSQDFKTQYF.

This clonotype has ten or more counts. V is TRBV10-3 and J is TRBJ2-7, with a weak D call TRBD1 (5 bases). The CDR3 consists of 14 residues. Between the trimmed V and J ends, which lost 4 bases and 0 bases, there was a span of 10 bases. Germline CDR1 and CDR2: ENHRY and SYGVKD. As DNA, the CDR3 is TGTGCCATCAGTGCCAGGACATCCTCCTACGAGCAGTACTTC. The encoded protein is CAISARTSSYEQYF.

This clonotype was seen at least ten times. The chain couples TRBV5-1 to TRBJ2-3, with a possible D match to TRBD1 (8 bases). The CDR3 has 16 amino acids. Per germline, CDR1 SGHRS and CDR2 YFSETQ. V dropped 0 bases and J dropped 4 bases, with 15 bases sitting between them. The CDR3 DNA follows: TGCGCCAGCAGCTTGGGGACAGGGACTAAGGCAGATACGCAGTATTTT. This encodes CASSLGTGTKADTQYF.

This clonotype was counted many times. The DNA is omitted, as the CDR3 cannot be located on it reliably, and the CDR3 follows TCRdb's listing. This sequence joins TRBV21-1 and TRBJ2-2; TRBD1 is the table's D call and was not checked against the DNA. TRBV21-1 is a pseudogene locus. The CDR3 is 14 amino acids long, termini counted. This CDR3 is CASSKGDRVGSCFF.

This clonotype appeared many times. This chain uses TRBV20-1 with TRBJ2-7, with 9 bases lining up with TRBD2. V lost 6 bases, J lost 2 bases, and 8 bases stayed unmatched. The CDR3 runs to 14 residues. Germline CDR1 is DFQATT and CDR2 is SNEGSKA (reference sequence). The CDR3 bases are TGCAGTGCCCTCCCGACTAGCGGTCCCTACGAGCAGTACTTC. Its protein product is CSALPTSGPYEQYF.

This clonotype was observed many times. The chain links TRBV11-2 to TRBJ2-7, with D uncertain. V was pared by 5 bases and J by 5 bases, with 7 bases between. CDR3 length: 11 residues. CDR1 SGHAT and CDR2 FQNNGV come from the germline V gene. The DNA of the CDR3 is TGTGCCAGCAGCCTCCAGGACGAGCAGTACTTC. This codes for CASSLQDEQYF.

The CDR3 sequence is CASSPPVNYGYTF. As DNA, the CDR3 is TGTGCCAGCAGCCCCCCCGTGAACTATGGCTACACCTTC. V usage is TRBV7-2 and J usage is TRBJ1-2; no reliable D call. In germline, CDR1 is SGHTA, CDR2 FQGNSA. The CDR3 consists of 13 residues. The V gene lost 5 bases and the J gene lost 2 bases, with 9 bases spanning the gap. Looking up the rest from reference TRBV7-2 and TRBJ1-2 gives the full variable domain: GAGVSQSPSNKVTEKGKDVELRCDPISGHTALYWYRQSLGQGLEFLIYFQGNSAPDKSGLPSDRFSAERTGGSVSTLTIQRTQQEDSAVYLCASSPPVNYGYTFGSGTRLTVV.

This clonotype has ten or more counts. The rearrangement joins TRBV20-1 to TRBJ1-1; 7 bases map to TRBD1. CDR3 size: 15 residues. Looked up from germline, CDR1 is DFQATT and CDR2 is SNEGSKA (reference sequence). V trimming: 5 bases; J trimming: 4 bases; junction bases outside the gene matches: 13. CDR3 region: CSAYQGAGGSTEAFF. The CDR3 bases are TGCAGTGCTTATCAGGGCGCAGGGGGGAGCACTGAAGCTTTCTTT.

This clonotype has a count of ten or more. The CDR3: CASSLGLVAGELFF. The CDR3 DNA is TGTGCCAGCAGCCTGGGTCTGGTGGCCGGGGAGCTGTTTTTT. V is TRBV4-2 and J is TRBJ2-2; unclear D gene. V lost 4 bases and J 6 bases, leaving 12 bases between the germline ends. Per the germline V gene, CDR1 is LGHNA and CDR2 is YNFKEQ. The length of the CDR3 is 14 residues.

This clonotype has ten or more counts. This chain joins TRBV12-3 or TRBV12-4 and TRBJ1-5; D remains ambiguous. This CDR3 comprises 13 residues. The V end was cut by 4 bases, the J end by 3 bases, with 7 bases between. The CDR3 here is CASSYRDNQPQHF. CDR3 nucleotide sequence: TGTGCCAGCAGTTACCGGGACAATCAGCCCCAGCATTTT.

On this clonotype itself: A far larger clone is only one base removed, so a read error is likely. This chain links TRBV6-8 with TRBJ1-5; no reliable D call. Trimming removed 8 bases from V and 2 bases from J, with 16 bases in between. This CDR3 is built from 15 residues. Looked up from germline, CDR1 is MNHGY and CDR2 is SAAAGT. For the CDR3, the DNA is TGTGCCAGCGGTGAAGGCTCGGTAGGCAATCAGCCCCAGCATTTT. This encodes CASGEGSVGNQPQHF.

This sequence joins TRBV28 and TRBJ2-1; TRBD2 might be the D (5 bases). V shed 3 bases and J shed 2 bases, with 14 bases lying between them. The CDR3 sequence is 16 residues long. CDR1 MDHEN and CDR2 SYDVKM come from the germline V gene. The CDR3 coding sequence is TGTGCCAGCAGTTTGGTCGGGGATAGAGCCTACAATGAGCAGTTCTTC. Its translation is CASSLVGDRAYNEQFF.

There are many counts of this clonotype. The chain has TRBV7-2 and TRBJ2-1, with 8 bases matching TRBD2. Germline V gene sequence: CDR1 SGHTA, CDR2 FQGNSA. The CDR3 loop spans 14 amino acids. Germline trimming cut 1 base from V and 9 bases from J; bases unmatched to any gene: 5. The CDR3 sequence: CASSLVSGAGEQFF. The CDR3 nucleotides read TGTGCCAGCAGCTTAGTTAGCGGGGCAGGTGAGCAGTTCTTC.

Details on this clonotype: A far larger clone is one base from this, pointing to a likely read error. The CDR3 reads CASSRQVVSSYNEQYF. The CDR3 DNA sequence: TGTGCCAGCAGCCGACAGGTAGTCAGCTCCTACAATGAGCAGTACTTC. The chain has TRBV6-6 and TRBJ2-7; perhaps TRBD1 as D (6 bases). V lost 6 bases, J lost 7 bases, and 25 bases lay in between. There are 16 residues in the CDR3. Germline V lookup: CDR1 MNHNY, CDR2 SVGAGI (reference sequence).

Ten or more counts support this clonotype. The chain has TRBV5-1 and TRBJ2-5, with D unresolved. CDR3 length: 13 amino acids. The germline V gene has CDR1 SGHRS and CDR2 YFSETQ. V lost 0 bases and J lost 1, with 4 bases in between. The CDR3 DNA reads as TGCGCCAGCAGCTTGGGGATCCAAGAGACCCAGTACTTC. Translated, it gives CASSLGIQETQYF.

This clonotype was detected ten times or more. The genes are TRBV9 and TRBJ2-7; tentatively, D is TRBD1 or TRBD2 (5 bases each). The germline gives CDR1 SGDLS, CDR2 YYNGEE. CDR3 length: 15 residues. Trimming left V 4 bases short and J 0 bases short, with 14 bases between. The CDR3 DNA reads TGTGCCAGCAGCTTTTCGGGGCTGAGCTCCTACGAGCAGTACTTC. This codes for CASSFSGLSSYEQYF.

Ten or more counts support this clonotype. The V and J genes are TRBV20-1 and TRBJ2-4; D is uncertain. Germline values: CDR1 DFQATT, CDR2 SNEGSKA (reference sequence). With 3 bases removed from V and 10 bases from J, the gap between germline ends came to 19 bases. CDR3 size: 14 residues. CDR3 loop: CSARTSATLEIQYF. The CDR3 bases are TGCAGTGCTAGGACCAGTGCGACCCTTGAAATTCAGTACTTC.

About this clonotype itself: A read error is likely here: a far larger clone is one base away. V and J are TRBV5-8 and TRBJ2-7, with a weak D call TRBD1 (5 bases). Germline V gene sequence: CDR1 SGHTS, CDR2 YDEGEE. V lost 5 bases to trimming and J lost 3 bases, with 15 bases between them. This CDR3 contains 14 residues. CDR3: CASSFVDIYYEQYF. As DNA, the CDR3 is TGTGCCAGCAGTTTCGTGGACATCTACTACGAGCAGTACTTC.

This clonotype was observed many times. The CDR3 region has the DNA TGCAGCGTCCTCCCTATCCTCGGACAGAATCAAGAGACCCAGTACTTC. Translated: CSVLPILGQNQETQYF. This sequence joins TRBV29-1 and TRBJ2-5; possibly TRBD1 for D (6 bases). Trimming cost V 6 bases and J 2 bases, with 22 bases left between them. The CDR3 is 16 residues long. The germline gives CDR1 SQVTM, CDR2 ANQGSEA.

This clonotype was seen ten or more times. V and J are TRBV3-1 and TRBJ1-1; the match to TRBD1 covers 7 bases. Trimming at V came to 4 bases and at J to 4 bases, leaving 6 bases not matched to a gene. Germline CDR1 and CDR2: LGHDT and YNNKEL (reference sequence). The CDR3 consists of 14 residues. The CDR3 sequence: CASSPEGARTEAFF. The CDR3 nucleotides are TGTGCCAGCAGCCCAGAGGGGGCGCGCACTGAAGCTTTCTTT.

This clonotype was recorded many times. A read error may produce the germline difference seen at one junction end. The genes are TRBV29-1 and TRBJ2-7; no clear D gene. Germline V gene lookup returns CDR1 SQVTM and CDR2 ANQGSEA. The CDR3 sequence is 11 residues long. The CDR3 DNA follows: TGTTCGGCGGTGGCCCCCTACGAGCAGTACTTC. Protein: CSAVAPYEQYF.

This clonotype was recorded at least ten times. V is TRBV5-1 and J is TRBJ2-7; D is tentatively TRBD1 or TRBD2 (5 bases each). CDR1 SGHRS and CDR2 YFSETQ come from the germline V gene. V lost 0 bases and J lost 2, with 12 bases in between. This CDR3 has 15 amino acids. The chain's CDR3 is CASSLALGTAYEQYF. DNA of the CDR3: TGCGCCAGCAGCTTGGCCCTCGGGACGGCCTACGAGCAGTACTTC.